Here is one T cell receptor beta chain with its context. This record comes from a study of blood T cell repertoires in COVID-19. The wider study: Some COVID-19 samples were acute and others convalescent; all came from the United States, Italy and Spain. Sources were T cells, B-cell-depleted T cells, or PBMCs; the material itself was cDNA or gDNA.

In the original workflow: Reference gene primer amplification in the assay estimated nucleated cell counts. Generated by immunoSEQ multiplex PCR, the TCRdb table keeps only in-frame clones and is missing some. V, J and clone size are those of that table, while D and trimming were read from the DNA. This sample has about 41,000 clones, with about 86% found just once. Sequencing used peripheral blood. The source is a woman of 80 years or more with active or convalescent COVID-19.

CDR3 residues: CASSQFGTPNSPLHF. In nucleotides, the CDR3 is TGTGCCAGCAGCCAATTTGGGACACCCAATTCACCCCTCCACTTT. The chain employs TRBV16 and TRBJ1-6; a possible D gene is TRBD1 (6 bases). The germline V gene has CDR1 KGHSY and CDR2 FQNENV. The CDR3 runs 15 residues. The V end lost 1 base, the J end lost 7 bases, and 11 bases lay between the germline ends.